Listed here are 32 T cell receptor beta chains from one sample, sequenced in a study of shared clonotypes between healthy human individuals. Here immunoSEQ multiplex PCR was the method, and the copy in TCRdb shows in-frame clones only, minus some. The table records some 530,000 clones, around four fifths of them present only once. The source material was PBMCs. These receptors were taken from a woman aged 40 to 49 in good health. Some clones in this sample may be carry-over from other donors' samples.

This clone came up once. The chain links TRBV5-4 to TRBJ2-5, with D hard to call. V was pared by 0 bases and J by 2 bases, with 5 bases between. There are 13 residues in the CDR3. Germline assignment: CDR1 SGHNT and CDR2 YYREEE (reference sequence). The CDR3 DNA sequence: TGTGCCAGCAGCTTGGGGCCACAAGAGACCCAGTACTTC. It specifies CASSLGPQETQYF. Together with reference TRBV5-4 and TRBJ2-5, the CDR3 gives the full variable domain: ETGVTQSPTHLIKTRGQQVTLRCSSQSGHNTVSWYQQALGQGPQFIFQYYREEENGRGNFPPRFSGLQFPNYSSELNVNALELDDSALYLCASSLGPQETQYFGPGTRLLVL.

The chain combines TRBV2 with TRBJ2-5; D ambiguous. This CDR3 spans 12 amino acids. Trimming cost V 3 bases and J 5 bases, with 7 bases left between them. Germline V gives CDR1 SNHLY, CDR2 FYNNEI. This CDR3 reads CASSDTGETQYF. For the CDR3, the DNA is TGTGCCAGCAGTGACACCGGGGAGACCCAGTACTTC.

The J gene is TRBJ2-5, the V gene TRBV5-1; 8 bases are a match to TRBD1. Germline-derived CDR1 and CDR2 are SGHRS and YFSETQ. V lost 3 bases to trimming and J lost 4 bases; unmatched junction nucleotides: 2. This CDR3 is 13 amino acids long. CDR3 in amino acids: CASSSRGRETQYF. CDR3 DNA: TGCGCCAGCAGCTCCAGGGGGCGAGAGACCCAGTACTTC.

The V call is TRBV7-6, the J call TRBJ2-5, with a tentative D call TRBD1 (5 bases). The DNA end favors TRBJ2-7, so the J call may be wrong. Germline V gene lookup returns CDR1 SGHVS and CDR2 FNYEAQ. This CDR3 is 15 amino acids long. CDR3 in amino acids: CASSLAGEGTYEQYF. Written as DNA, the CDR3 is TGTGCCAGCAGCTTAGCAGGGGAAGGGACCTACGAGCAGTACTTC.

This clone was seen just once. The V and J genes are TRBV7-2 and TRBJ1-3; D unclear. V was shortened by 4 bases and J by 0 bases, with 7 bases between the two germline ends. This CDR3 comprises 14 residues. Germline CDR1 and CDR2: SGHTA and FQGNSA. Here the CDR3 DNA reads TGTGCCAGCAGCTACCAAGCCTCTGGAAACACCATATATTTT. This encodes CASSYQASGNTIYF.

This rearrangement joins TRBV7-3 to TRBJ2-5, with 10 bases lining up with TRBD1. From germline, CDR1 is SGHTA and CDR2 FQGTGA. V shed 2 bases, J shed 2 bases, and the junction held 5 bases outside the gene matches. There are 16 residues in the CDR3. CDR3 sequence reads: CASSLQTGGHQETQYF. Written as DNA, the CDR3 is TGTGCCAGCAGCTTACAGACAGGGGGCCATCAAGAGACCCAGTACTTC.

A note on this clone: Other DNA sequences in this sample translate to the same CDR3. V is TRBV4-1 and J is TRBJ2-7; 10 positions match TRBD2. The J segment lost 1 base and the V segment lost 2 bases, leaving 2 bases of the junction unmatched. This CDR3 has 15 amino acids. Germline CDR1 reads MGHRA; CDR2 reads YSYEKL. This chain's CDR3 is CASSQLAGVSYEQYF. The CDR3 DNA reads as TGCGCCAGCAGCCAACTAGCGGGAGTGTCCTACGAGCAGTACTTC.

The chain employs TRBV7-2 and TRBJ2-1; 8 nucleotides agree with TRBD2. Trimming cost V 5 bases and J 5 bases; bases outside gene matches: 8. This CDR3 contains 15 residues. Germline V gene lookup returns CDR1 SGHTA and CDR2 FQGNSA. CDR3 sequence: CASSLRGLGNNEQFF. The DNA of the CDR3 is TGTGCCAGCAGCCTCAGGGGACTAGGTAACAATGAGCAGTTCTTC.

The CDR3 spells CASSLVWGLGSYNGEQFF. The CDR3 DNA reads TGCGCCAGCAGCTTGGTTTGGGGACTCGGGTCCTACAATGGTGAGCAGTTCTTC. The V and J genes are TRBV5-1 and TRBJ2-1; weak D call: TRBD2 (6 bases). The CDR3 consists of 18 residues. Per the germline V gene, CDR1 is SGHRS and CDR2 is YFSETQ. V was shortened by 0 bases and J by 9 bases, with 25 bases between the two germline ends.

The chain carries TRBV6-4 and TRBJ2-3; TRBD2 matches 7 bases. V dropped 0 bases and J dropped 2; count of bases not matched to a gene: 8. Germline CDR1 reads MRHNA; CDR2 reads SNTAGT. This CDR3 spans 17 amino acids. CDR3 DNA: TGTGCCAGCAGTGACTCTGGCCTAGCGGAAAACACAGATACGCAGTATTTT. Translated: CASSDSGLAENTDTQYF.

In DNA form, the CDR3 reads TGTGCCAGCAGCGGCCTAGCGGGAGTACGGACAGATACGCAGTATTTT. Amino acid sequence: CASSGLAGVRTDTQYF. This sequence joins TRBV5-6 and TRBJ2-3, with TRBD2 identical over 10 bases. Trimming cost V 4 bases and J 3 bases; bases outside gene matches: 8. CDR3 size: 16 residues. Per the germline V gene, CDR1 is SGHDT and CDR2 is YYEEEE.

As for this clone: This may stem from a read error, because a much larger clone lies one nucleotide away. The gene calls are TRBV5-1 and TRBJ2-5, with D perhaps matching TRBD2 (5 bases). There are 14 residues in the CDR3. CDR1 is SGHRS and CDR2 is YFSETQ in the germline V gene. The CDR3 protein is CAGSETRNQETQYF. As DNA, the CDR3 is TGCGCCGGCAGCGAAACTAGAAACCAAGAGACCCAGTACTTC. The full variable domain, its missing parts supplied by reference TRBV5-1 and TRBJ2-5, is KAGVTQTPRYLIKTRGQQVTLSCSPISGHRSVSWYQQTPGQGLQFLFEYFSETQRNKGNFPGRFSGRQFSNSRSEMNVSTLELGDSALYLCAGSETRNQETQYFGPGTRLLVL.

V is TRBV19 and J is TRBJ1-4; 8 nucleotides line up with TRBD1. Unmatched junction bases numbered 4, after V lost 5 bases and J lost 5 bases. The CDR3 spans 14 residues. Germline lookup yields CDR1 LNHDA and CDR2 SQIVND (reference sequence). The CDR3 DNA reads TGTGCCAGTAGTGGGGCAGGGGGCAATGAAAAACTGTTTTTT. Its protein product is CASSGAGGNEKLFF.

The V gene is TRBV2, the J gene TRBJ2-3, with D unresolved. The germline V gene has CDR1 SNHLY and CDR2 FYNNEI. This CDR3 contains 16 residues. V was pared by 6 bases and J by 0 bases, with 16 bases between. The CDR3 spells CASSEKRSPSTDTQYF. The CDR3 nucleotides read TGTGCCAGCAGCGAAAAAAGGTCTCCTAGCACAGATACGCAGTATTTT.

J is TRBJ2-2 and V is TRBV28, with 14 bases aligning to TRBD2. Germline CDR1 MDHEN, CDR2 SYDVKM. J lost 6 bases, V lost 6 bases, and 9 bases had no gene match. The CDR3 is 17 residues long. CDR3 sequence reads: CASRQGGLAGVAGELFF. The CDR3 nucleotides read TGTGCCAGCAGACAAGGGGGACTAGCGGGAGTTGCCGGGGAGCTGTTTTTT.

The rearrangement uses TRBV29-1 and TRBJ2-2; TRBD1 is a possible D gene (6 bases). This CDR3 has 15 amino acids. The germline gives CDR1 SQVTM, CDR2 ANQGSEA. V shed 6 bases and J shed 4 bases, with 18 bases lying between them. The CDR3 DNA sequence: TGCAGCGTAAATCCTACAGGGATGGGCACCGGGGAGCTGTTTTTT. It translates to CSVNPTGMGTGELFF.

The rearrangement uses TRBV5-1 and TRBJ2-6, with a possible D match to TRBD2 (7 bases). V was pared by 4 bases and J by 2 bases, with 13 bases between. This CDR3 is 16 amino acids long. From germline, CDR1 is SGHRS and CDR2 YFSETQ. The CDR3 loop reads CASSQGRDAGANVLTF. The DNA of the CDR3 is TGCGCCAGCAGCCAGGGGAGGGACGCTGGGGCCAACGTCCTGACTTTC. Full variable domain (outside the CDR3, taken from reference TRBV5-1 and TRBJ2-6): KAGVTQTPRYLIKTRGQQVTLSCSPISGHRSVSWYQQTPGQGLQFLFEYFSETQRNKGNFPGRFSGRQFSNSRSEMNVSTLELGDSALYLCASSQGRDAGANVLTFGAGSRLTVL.

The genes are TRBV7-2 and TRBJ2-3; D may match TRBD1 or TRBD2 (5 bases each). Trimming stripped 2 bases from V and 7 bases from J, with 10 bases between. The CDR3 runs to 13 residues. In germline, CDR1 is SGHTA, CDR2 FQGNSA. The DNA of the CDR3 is TGTGCCAGCAGCTTAAACTGGGGGAATACGCAGTATTTT. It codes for CASSLNWGNTQYF.

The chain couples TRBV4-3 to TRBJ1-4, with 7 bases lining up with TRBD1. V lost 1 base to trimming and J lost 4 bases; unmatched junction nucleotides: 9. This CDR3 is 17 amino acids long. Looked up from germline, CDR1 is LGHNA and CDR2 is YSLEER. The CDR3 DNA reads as TGCGCCAGCAGCCAAGCTACAGGGGCCGACCTTAATGAAAAACTGTTTTTT. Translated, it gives CASSQATGADLNEKLFF.

This chain's CDR3 is CASSQDLKGFSSSDTQYF. The CDR3 region has the DNA TGTGCCAGCAGCCAAGATTTAAAGGGTTTTTCTAGTTCAGATACGCAGTATTTT. This chain uses TRBV4-2 with TRBJ2-3, with unresolved D. Germline V gene data show CDR1 as LGHNA and CDR2 as YNFKEQ. CDR3 length: 18 residues. Trimming removed 0 bases from V and 4 bases from J, with 20 bases in between.

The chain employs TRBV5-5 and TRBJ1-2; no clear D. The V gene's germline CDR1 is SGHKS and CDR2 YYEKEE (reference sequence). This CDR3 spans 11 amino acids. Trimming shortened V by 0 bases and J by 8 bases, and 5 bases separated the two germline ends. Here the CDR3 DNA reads TGTGCCAGCAGCTTGGACGGGGGCTACACCTTC. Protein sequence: CASSLDGGYTF.

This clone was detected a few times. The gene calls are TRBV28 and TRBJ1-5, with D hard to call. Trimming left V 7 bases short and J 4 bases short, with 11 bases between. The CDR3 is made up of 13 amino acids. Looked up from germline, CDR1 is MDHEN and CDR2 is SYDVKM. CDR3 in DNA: TGTGCCAGCACGGGAACAATTAATCAGCCCCAGCATTTT. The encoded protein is CASTGTINQPQHF.

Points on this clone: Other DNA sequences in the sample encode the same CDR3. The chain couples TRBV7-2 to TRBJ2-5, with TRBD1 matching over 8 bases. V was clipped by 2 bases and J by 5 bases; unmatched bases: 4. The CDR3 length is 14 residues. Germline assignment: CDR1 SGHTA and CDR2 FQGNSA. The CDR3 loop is CASSLRQGAETQYF. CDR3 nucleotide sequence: TGTGCCAGCAGCTTACGGCAGGGGGCGGAGACCCAGTACTTC.

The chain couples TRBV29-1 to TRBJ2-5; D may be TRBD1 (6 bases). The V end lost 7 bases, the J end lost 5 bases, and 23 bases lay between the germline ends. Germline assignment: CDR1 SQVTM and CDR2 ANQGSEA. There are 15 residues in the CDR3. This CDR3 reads CSGSPITGSGETQYF. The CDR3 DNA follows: TGCAGCGGGAGCCCTATTACAGGGTCGGGGGAGACCCAGTACTTC.

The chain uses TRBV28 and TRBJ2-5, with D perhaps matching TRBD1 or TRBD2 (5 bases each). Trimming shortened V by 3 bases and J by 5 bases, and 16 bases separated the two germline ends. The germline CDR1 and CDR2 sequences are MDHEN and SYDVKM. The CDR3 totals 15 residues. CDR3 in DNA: TGTGCCAGCAGTTTCCGGGACCCCCCGGGGGAGACCCAGTACTTC. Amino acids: CASSFRDPPGETQYF. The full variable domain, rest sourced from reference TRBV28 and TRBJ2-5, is DVKVTQSSRYLVKRTGEKVFLECVQDMDHENMFWYRQDPGLGLRLIYFSYDVKMKEKGDIPEGYSVSREKKERFSLILESASTNQTSMYLCASSFRDPPGETQYFGPGTRLLVL.

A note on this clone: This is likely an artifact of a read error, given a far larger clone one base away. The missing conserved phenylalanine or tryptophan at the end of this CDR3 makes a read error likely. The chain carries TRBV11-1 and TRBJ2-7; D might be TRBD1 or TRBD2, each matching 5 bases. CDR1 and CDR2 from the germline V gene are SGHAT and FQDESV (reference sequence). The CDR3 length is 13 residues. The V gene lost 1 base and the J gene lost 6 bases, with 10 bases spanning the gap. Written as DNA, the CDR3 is TGTGCCAGCAGCTTAGGAGGGGTTAGCGAGCAGTACCTC. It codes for CASSLGGVSEQYL.

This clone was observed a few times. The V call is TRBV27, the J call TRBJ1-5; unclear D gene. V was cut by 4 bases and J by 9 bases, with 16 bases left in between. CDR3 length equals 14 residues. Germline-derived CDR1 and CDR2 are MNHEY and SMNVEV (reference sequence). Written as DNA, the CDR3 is TGTGCCAGCAGTTCCTTGCCGGGAGTAGGGCCCCAGCATTTT. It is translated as CASSSLPGVGPQHF.

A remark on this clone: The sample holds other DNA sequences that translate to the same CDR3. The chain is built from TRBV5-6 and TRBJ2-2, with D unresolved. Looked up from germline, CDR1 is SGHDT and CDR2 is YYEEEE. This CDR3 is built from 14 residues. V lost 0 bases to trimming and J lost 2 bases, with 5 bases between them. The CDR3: CASSLGRNTGELFF. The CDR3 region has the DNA TGTGCCAGCAGCTTGGGGAGAAACACCGGGGAGCTGTTTTTT.

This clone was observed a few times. The CDR3 region has the DNA TGTGCCAGCAGCGTAGGAAGTCCTCGAAATGAGCAGTTCTTC. Its protein is CASSVGSPRNEQFF. The chain carries TRBV7-9 and TRBJ2-1, with D unresolved. V was cut by 5 bases and J by 7 bases, with 15 bases left in between. Germline CDR1 SEHNR, CDR2 FQNEAQ (reference sequence). This CDR3 comprises 14 residues.

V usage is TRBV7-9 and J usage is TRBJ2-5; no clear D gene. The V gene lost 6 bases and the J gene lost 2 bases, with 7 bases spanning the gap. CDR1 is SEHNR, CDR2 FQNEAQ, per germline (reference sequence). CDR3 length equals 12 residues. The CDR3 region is CASRAVQETQYF. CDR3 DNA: TGTGCCAGCAGGGCGGTTCAAGAGACCCAGTACTTC. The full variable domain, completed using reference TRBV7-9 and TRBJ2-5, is DTGVSQNPRHKITKRGQNVTFRCDPISEHNRLYWYRQTLGQGPEFLTYFQNEAQLEKSRLLSDRFSAERPKGSFSTLEIQRTEQGDSAMYLCASRAVQETQYFGPGTRLLVL.

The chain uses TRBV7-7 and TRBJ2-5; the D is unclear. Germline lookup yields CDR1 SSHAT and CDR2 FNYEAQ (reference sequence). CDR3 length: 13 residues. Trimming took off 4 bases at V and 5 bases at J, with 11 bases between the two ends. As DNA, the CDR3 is TGTGCCAGCAGCTCCGACTGGTTGGAGACCCAGTACTTC. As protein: CASSSDWLETQYF.

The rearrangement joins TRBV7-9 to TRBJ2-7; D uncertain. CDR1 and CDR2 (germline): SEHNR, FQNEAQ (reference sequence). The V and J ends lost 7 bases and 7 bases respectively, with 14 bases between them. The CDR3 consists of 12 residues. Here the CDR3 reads CASTPSSLEQYF. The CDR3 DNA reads TGTGCCAGCACCCCCAGTAGTTTAGAGCAGTACTTC. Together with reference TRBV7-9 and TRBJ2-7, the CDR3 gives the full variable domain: DTGVSQNPRHKITKRGQNVTFRCDPISEHNRLYWYRQTLGQGPEFLTYFQNEAQLEKSRLLSDRFSAERPKGSFSTLEIQRTEQGDSAMYLCASTPSSLEQYFGPGTRLTVT.